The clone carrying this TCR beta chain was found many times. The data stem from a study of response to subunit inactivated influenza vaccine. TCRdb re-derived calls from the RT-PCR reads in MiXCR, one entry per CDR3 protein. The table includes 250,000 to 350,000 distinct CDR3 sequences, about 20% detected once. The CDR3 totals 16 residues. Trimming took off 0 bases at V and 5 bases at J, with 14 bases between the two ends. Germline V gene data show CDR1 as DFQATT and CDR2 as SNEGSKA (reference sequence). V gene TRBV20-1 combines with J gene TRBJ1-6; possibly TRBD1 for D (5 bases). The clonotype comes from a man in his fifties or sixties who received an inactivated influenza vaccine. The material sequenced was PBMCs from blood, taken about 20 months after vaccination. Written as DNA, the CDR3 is TGCAGTGCTAGAGATCTCGCCGGGGGACATAATTCACCCCTCCACTTT. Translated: CSARDLAGGHNSPLHF.